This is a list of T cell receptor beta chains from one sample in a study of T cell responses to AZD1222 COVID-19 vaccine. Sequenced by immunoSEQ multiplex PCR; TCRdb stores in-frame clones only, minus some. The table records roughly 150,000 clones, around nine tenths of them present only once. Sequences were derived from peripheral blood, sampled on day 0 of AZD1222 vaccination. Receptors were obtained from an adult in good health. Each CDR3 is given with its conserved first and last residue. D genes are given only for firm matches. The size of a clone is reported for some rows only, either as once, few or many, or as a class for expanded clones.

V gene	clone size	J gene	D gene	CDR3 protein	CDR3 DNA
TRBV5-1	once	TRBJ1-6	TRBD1	CASSMTQSSQGRENSPLHF	TGCGCCAGCAGCATGACCCAATCATCACAGGGGCGTGAAAATTCACCCCTCCACTTT
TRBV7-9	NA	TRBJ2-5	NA	CASSLDRVHETQYF	TGTGCCAGCAGCTTAGACAGGGTCCACGAGACCCAGTACTTC
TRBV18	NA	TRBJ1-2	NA	CASSPRQAINYGYTF	TGTGCCAGCTCACCCCGACAGGCTATAAACTATGGCTACACCTTC
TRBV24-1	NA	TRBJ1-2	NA	CATSTTTPNYGYTF	TGTGCCACCAGCACAACAACCCCTAACTATGGCTACACCTTC
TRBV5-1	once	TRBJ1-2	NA	CASSLALASYGYTF	TGCGCCAGCAGCTTGGCCTTGGCAAGCTATGGCTACACCTTC
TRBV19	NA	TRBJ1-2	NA	CASSIGGDGSYGYTF	TGTGCCAGTAGTATAGGGGGGGACGGGAGCTATGGCTACACCTTC
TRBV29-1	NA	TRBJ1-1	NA	CSEIGLKGEAFF	TGCAGCGAGATAGGCCTAAAGGGGGAAGCTTTCTTT
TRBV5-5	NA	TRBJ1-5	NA	CASSLAGLEPQHF	TGTGCCAGCAGCTTGGCGGGTTTGGAGCCCCAGCATTTT
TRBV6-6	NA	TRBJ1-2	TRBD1	CASRNPGQPPGYTF	TGTGCCAGCAGAAACCCGGGACAGCCGCCGGGCTACACCTTC
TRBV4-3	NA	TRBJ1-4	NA	CASSQDGGLGRVSAGNEKLFF	TGCGCCAGCAGCCAAGACGGGGGGTTGGGCAGGGTATCGGCGGGTAATGAAAAACTGTTTTTT
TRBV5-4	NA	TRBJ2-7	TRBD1	CASSPGAGTGSYEQYF	TGTGCCAGCAGCCCAGGCGCCGGGACAGGGTCCTACGAGCAGTACTTC
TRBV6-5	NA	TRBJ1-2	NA	CASSYFAGYSYGYTF	TGTGCCAGCAGTTACTTCGCAGGGTATAGCTATGGCTACACCTTC
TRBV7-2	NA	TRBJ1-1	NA	CASSLRRLSEAFF	TGTGCCAGCAGCTTAAGGCGTCTCTCAGAAGCTTTCTTT
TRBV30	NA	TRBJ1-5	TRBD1	CAWSGTGNQPQHF	TGTGCCTGGAGTGGGACAGGGAATCAGCCCCAGCATTTT
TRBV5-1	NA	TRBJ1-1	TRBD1	CASSYSGGTEAFF	TGCGCCAGCAGCTACTCAGGGGGCACTGAAGCTTTCTTT
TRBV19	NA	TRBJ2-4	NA	CASTMSGLPQNIQYF	TGTGCCAGTACCATGTCGGGACTGCCCCAAAACATTCAGTACTTC
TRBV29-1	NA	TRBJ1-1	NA	CSVWTVFSEAFF	TGCAGCGTTTGGACAGTCTTCTCTGAAGCTTTCTTT
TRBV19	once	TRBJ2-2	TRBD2	CASSIQGTGGELFF	TGTGCCAGTAGTATTCAAGGGACGGGGGGAGAGCTGTTTTTT
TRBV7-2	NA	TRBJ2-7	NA	CASSSQAGAEQYF	TGTGCCAGCAGCTCACAAGCCGGGGCGGAGCAGTACTTC
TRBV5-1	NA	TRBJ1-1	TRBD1	CASSLGGTAEAFF	TGCGCCAGCAGCTTGGGGGGGACAGCTGAAGCTTTCTTT
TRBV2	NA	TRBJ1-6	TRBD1	CASSRDRVVSPLHF	TGTGCCAGCAGTAGGGACAGGGTAGTTTCACCCCTCCACTTT
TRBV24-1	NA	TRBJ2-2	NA	CATSDVGTGELFF	TGTGCCACCAGTGATGTGGGGACCGGGGAGCTGTTTTTT
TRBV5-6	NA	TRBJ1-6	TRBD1	CASSFRDRTLYNSPLHF	TGTGCCAGCAGCTTCCGGGACAGAACTCTCTATAATTCACCCCTCCACTTT
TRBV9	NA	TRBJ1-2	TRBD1	CASSVGQGAYYGYTF	TGTGCCAGCAGCGTAGGTCAGGGGGCTTACTATGGCTACACCTTC
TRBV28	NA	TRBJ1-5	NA	CASSQEVQPQHF	TGTGCCAGCAGCCAAGAAGTTCAGCCCCAGCATTTT
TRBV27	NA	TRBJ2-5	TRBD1	CASSPRDRGTYQETQYF	TGTGCCAGCAGTCCCCGGGACAGGGGGACTTACCAAGAGACCCAGTACTTC
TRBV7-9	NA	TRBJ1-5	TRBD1	CASSATQGQPQHF	TGTGCCAGCAGCGCCACACAGGGGCAGCCCCAGCATTTT
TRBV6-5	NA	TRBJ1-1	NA	CASRISLHNTEAFF	TGTGCCAGCAGGATCAGTCTTCATAACACTGAAGCTTTCTTT
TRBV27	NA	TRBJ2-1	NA	CASSLSRNEQFF	TGTGCCAGCAGCCTCAGTCGCAATGAGCAGTTCTTC
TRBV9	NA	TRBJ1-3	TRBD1	CASSVAGTGAGNTIYF	TGTGCCAGCAGCGTAGCTGGGACAGGGGCTGGAAACACCATATATTTT
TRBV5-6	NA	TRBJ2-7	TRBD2	CASSYPSGAYEQYF	TGTGCCAGCAGCTATCCCAGCGGGGCCTACGAGCAGTACTTC
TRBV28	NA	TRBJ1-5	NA	CASSLERYQPQHF	TGTGCCAGCAGTTTAGAGAGATATCAGCCCCAGCATTTT
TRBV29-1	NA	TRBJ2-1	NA	CSVVEGALTNEQFF	TGCAGCGTTGTGGAGGGGGCGCTTACCAATGAGCAGTTCTTC
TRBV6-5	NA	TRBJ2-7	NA	CASSKQWSSYEQYF	TGTGCCAGCAGCAAGCAGTGGAGCTCCTACGAGCAGTACTTC
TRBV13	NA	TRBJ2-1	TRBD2	CASSQTSGGLYNEQFF	TGTGCCAGCAGCCAGACTAGCGGGGGGCTCTACAATGAGCAGTTCTTC
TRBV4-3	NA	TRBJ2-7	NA	CASSQDTGPGEQYF	TGCGCCAGCAGCCAAGATACGGGGCCCGGCGAGCAGTACTTC
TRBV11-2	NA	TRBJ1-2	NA	CASSPRGGNYGYTF	TGTGCCAGCAGCCCTAGGGGCGGGAACTATGGCTACACCTTC
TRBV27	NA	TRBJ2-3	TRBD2	CASSLTPASGGTDTQYF	TGTGCCAGCAGTTTAACCCCTGCTAGCGGGGGTACAGATACGCAGTATTTT
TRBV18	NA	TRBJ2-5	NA	CASSPPPTGGQETQYF	TGTGCCAGCTCACCTCCCCCGACAGGCGGACAAGAGACCCAGTACTTC
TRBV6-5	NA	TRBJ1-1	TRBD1	CASSYGTGEAFF	TGTGCCAGCAGTTACGGGACAGGAGAAGCTTTCTTT
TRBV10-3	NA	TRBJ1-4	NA	CAISESRGFATNEKLFF	TGTGCCATCAGTGAGTCGAGGGGGTTTGCAACTAATGAAAAACTGTTTTTT
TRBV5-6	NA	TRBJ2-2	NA	CASSFRPGELFF	TGTGCCAGCAGCTTCCGACCCGGGGAGCTGTTTTTT
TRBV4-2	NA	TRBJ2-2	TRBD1	CASSRSTGQGTGELFF	TGTGCCAGCAGCCGGTCAACGGGACAGGGAACCGGGGAGCTGTTTTTT
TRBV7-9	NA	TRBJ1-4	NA	CASGSGVFNEKLFF	TGTGCCAGCGGCAGTGGCGTGTTCAATGAAAAACTGTTTTTT
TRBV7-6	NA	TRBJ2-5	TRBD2	CASSLGPSGVETQYF	TGTGCCAGCAGCTTAGGACCTAGCGGGGTAGAGACCCAGTACTTC
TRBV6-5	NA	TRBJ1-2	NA	CASSYTGTYGYTF	TGTGCCAGCAGTTATACAGGGACCTATGGCTACACCTTC
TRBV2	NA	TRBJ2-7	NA	CASSDAYEQYF	TGTGCCAGCAGTGACGCCTACGAGCAGTACTTC
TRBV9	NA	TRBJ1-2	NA	CASRGYGYTF	TGTGCCAGCAGGGGCTATGGCTACACCTTC
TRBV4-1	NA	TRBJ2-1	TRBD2	CASSQEDSGRASDEQFF	TGCGCCAGCAGCCAAGAGGATAGCGGGAGGGCCTCGGATGAGCAGTTCTTC
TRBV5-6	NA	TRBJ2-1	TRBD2	CASSSRTSGYNEQFF	TGTGCCAGCAGCTCTCGGACTAGCGGCTACAATGAGCAGTTCTTC
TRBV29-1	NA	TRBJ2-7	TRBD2	CSVETSAYEQYF	TGCAGCGTTGAGACTAGCGCCTACGAGCAGTACTTC
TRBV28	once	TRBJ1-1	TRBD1	CASSLPFRTGVNTEAFF	TGTGCCAGCAGTTTGCCCTTCAGGACAGGGGTGAACACTGAAGCTTTCTTT
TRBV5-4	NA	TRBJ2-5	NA	CASSLNSQETQYF	TGTGCCAGCAGCTTGAACAGCCAAGAGACCCAGTACTTC
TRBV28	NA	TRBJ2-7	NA	CASTSQGSEQYF	TGTGCCAGCACCTCCCAGGGGTCCGAGCAGTACTTC